A single sample gave rise to the 7 T cell receptor beta chains below, sequenced in a study of T cell repertoires in cytomegalovirus infection. From the reads, TCRdb called clonotypes with MiXCR, one entry per CDR3 protein. The sample records around 180,000 distinct CDR3 sequences, approximately 20% being singletons. What was sequenced was PBMCs. These receptors all stem from a human donor in good health (CMV status not recorded). Some clones in this sample may be carry-over from other donors' samples.

This clonotype was counted at least ten times. The chain has TRBV28 and TRBJ2-7, with D maybe TRBD1 (6 bases). Looked up from germline, CDR1 is MDHEN and CDR2 is SYDVKM. Trimming removed 6 bases from V and 7 bases from J, with 16 bases in between. CDR3 size: 13 residues. The CDR3 protein is CASSKHGQREQYF. Here the CDR3 DNA reads TGTGCCAGCAGCAAACACGGACAGCGAGAGCAGTACTTC.

This clonotype occurred many times. The chain employs TRBV5-4 and TRBJ2-2; D is possibly TRBD1 (5 bases). Per the germline V gene, CDR1 is SGHNT and CDR2 is YYREEE (reference sequence). The CDR3 sequence is 16 residues long. The V end was cut by 2 bases, the J end by 2 bases, with 13 bases between. The CDR3 protein is CASSLGASRNTGELFF. Written as DNA, the CDR3 is TGTGCCAGCAGCTTAGGGGCGAGCAGAAACACCGGGGAGCTGTTTTTT.

There are a few counts of this clonotype. The chain carries TRBV6-1 and TRBJ1-6, with D unclear. Germline V gives CDR1 MNHNS, CDR2 SASEGT. The CDR3 length is 17 residues. Trimming took off 2 bases at V and 0 bases at J, with 11 bases between the two ends. Here the CDR3 reads CASSERTSASYNSPLHF. CDR3 in DNA: TGTGCCAGCAGTGAACGGACTTCTGCCTCCTATAATTCACCCCTCCACTTT.

As regards this clonotype: A read error may be the cause here, since a much bigger clone is one base away. This chain links TRBV12-3 or TRBV12-4 with TRBJ2-1, with no clear D. Trimming cost V 5 bases and J 8 bases, with 16 bases left between them. This CDR3 has 14 amino acids. The CDR3, as DNA: TGTGCCAGCAGTAGGTACACCCAAAGCGATGAGCAGTTCTTC. This gives the protein CASSRYTQSDEQFF.

The chain links TRBV20-1 to TRBJ1-4; 10 bases line up with TRBD1. Germline V lookup: CDR1 DFQATT, CDR2 SNEGSKA (reference sequence). V lost 7 bases and J lost 5; bases outside the gene matches: 7. The CDR3 sequence is 14 residues long. The CDR3 DNA sequence: TGCAGTGTACCACCGGGACAGGGGAATGAAAAACTGTTTTTT. This gives the protein CSVPPGQGNEKLFF.

In this sample, this clonotype turned up a few times. The J gene is TRBJ2-2, the V gene TRBV14; 9 bases are a match to TRBD1. The CDR3 covers 14 residues. In germline, CDR1 is SGHDN, CDR2 FVKESK. The J segment lost 5 bases and the V segment lost 4 bases, leaving 2 bases of the junction unmatched. CDR3 DNA sequence: TGTGCCAGCAGCCGACAGGGGGGTACCGGGGAGCTGTTTTTT. Translation gives CASSRQGGTGELFF.

Ten or more counts support this clonotype. This chain connects TRBV11-3 to TRBJ2-7; 7 nucleotides align to TRBD1. Trimming at V came to 6 bases and at J to 1 base, leaving 6 bases not matched to a gene. Germline-derived CDR1 and CDR2 are SGHNT and YENEEA. The CDR3 covers 14 residues. In nucleotides, the CDR3 is TGTGCCAGCAGATATAGACAGGGATCCTACGAGCAGTACTTC. This sequence encodes CASRYRQGSYEQYF. The variable domain in full, with the rest retrieved from reference TRBV11-3 and TRBJ2-7, is EAGVVQSPRYKIIEKKQPVAFWCNPISGHNTLYWYLQNLGQGPELLIRYENEEAVDDSQLPKDRFSAERLKGVDSTLKIQPAELGDSAVYLCASRYRQGSYEQYFGPGTRLTVT.